The next 16 T cell receptor beta chains were all read from a single sample in a study of metastatic and nonmetastatic thyroid tumors (dated by TCRdb to about 2020). Library construction relied on PCR. Sequenced on an Illumina HiSeq 4000. The public reads were reprocessed in TCRdb via fastp at Q25 and MiXCR, keeping in-frame beta chains. The sample table records over 20,000 clones; approximately 12% of these occur just once. The top ten clonotypes cover around 22% of the sample. Before undergoing thyroid surgery, none of the patients had been given any kind of treatment. Sequencing input: blood. Receptors originate from a female donor with papillary thyroid cancer or a benign thyroid nodule (not recorded which). Some clones in this sample may be carry-over from other donors' samples.

This clone was observed at least ten times. J is TRBJ1-2 and V is TRBV28, with D uncertain. V lost 2 bases, J lost 1 base, and 8 bases lay in between. Germline V CDR1 and CDR2: MDHEN, SYDVKM. CDR3 size: 14 residues. The CDR3 DNA follows: TGTGCCAGCAGTTTAGAAATAGTTAACTATGGCTACACCTTC. It encodes CASSLEIVNYGYTF.

Note on this clone: A much larger clone differs from this one at a single base, so this may be a read error. Additional DNA sequences in this sample encode the identical CDR3. V and J are TRBV20-1 and TRBJ1-1; D uncertain. The CDR3 is made up of 12 amino acids. The germline V gene has CDR1 DFQATT and CDR2 SNEGSKA (reference sequence). This CDR3 is CSAIRVNTEAFF. CDR3 nucleotide sequence: TGCAGTGCTATACGGGTGAATACTGAAGCTTTCTTT.

This clone has only a few counts. The chain joins TRBV6-1 to TRBJ1-3; the D is unclear. This CDR3 has 14 residues. Germline values: CDR1 MNHNS, CDR2 SASEGT. With 10 bases removed from V and 2 bases from J, the gap between germline ends came to 15 bases. CDR3 protein: CAITDRVTGNTIYF. For the CDR3, the DNA is TGTGCCATTACGGACCGGGTTACTGGAAACACCATATATTTT.

This clone has ten or more counts. The V and J genes are TRBV5-1 and TRBJ1-1; D possibly corresponds to TRBD1 (5 bases). The germline gives CDR1 SGHRS, CDR2 YFSETQ. The CDR3 sequence is 14 residues long. The V end was cut by 0 bases, the J end by 3 bases, with 9 bases between. Written as DNA, the CDR3 is TGCGCCAGCAGCTTGGGACAGTTGGACACTGAAGCTTTCTTT. This sequence encodes CASSLGQLDTEAFF.

This clone qualifies as medium-sized. The V and J genes are TRBV28 and TRBJ2-7; 10 nucleotides align to TRBD1. The V gene end was trimmed by 5 bases and the J gene end by 3 bases; junction bases not matched to a gene: 4. Germline CDR1 is MDHEN and CDR2 is SYDVKM. This CDR3 has 14 amino acids. The CDR3 region is CASSPGQGIYEQYF. In DNA form, the CDR3 reads TGTGCCAGCAGTCCGGGACAGGGGATCTACGAGCAGTACTTC.

Many counts were recorded for this clone. The V call is TRBV15, the J call TRBJ1-4; 7 bases agree with TRBD1. CDR3 size: 16 residues. The germline V gene encodes CDR1 LNHNV and CDR2 YYDKDF (reference sequence). Trimming at V came to 0 bases and at J to 7 bases, leaving 8 bases not matched to a gene. In DNA, the CDR3 is TGTGCCACCAGCAGAGACGAGACAGGGAGTAGTGAAAAACTGTTTTTT. Its protein product is CATSRDETGSSEKLFF. The full variable domain, in which reference TRBV15 and TRBJ1-4 provide the parts outside the CDR3, is DAMVIQNPRYQVTQFGKPVTLSCSQTLNHNVMYWYQQKSSQAPKLLFHYYDKDFNNEADTPDNFQSRRPNTSFCFLDIRSPGLGDTAMYLCATSRDETGSSEKLFFGSGTQLSVL.

There are many counts of this clone. V gene TRBV5-1 combines with J gene TRBJ2-7; D may be TRBD1 or TRBD2 (5 bases each). Germline CDR1 and CDR2: SGHRS and YFSETQ. CDR3 size: 16 residues. Trimming removed 0 bases at V and 6 bases at J, with 19 bases between. The CDR3 DNA is TGCGCCAGCAGCTTGGAAGGGGACCCCTTCTCGAGCGAGCAGTACTTC. As protein: CASSLEGDPFSSEQYF.

Ten or more counts support this clone. The chain employs TRBV5-1 and TRBJ2-5; TRBD1 might be the D (6 bases). The germline V gene has CDR1 SGHRS and CDR2 YFSETQ. The CDR3 has 16 residues. Trimming pared 5 bases from V and 0 bases from J, leaving 17 bases between. CDR3 DNA sequence: TGCGCCAGCAGACGCGATCTTACAGGGTACCAAGAGACCCAGTACTTC. This sequence encodes CASRRDLTGYQETQYF.

This clone was recorded many times. The chain has TRBV29-1 and TRBJ1-2; no reliable D call. Per the germline V gene, CDR1 is SQVTM and CDR2 is ANQGSEA. The CDR3 contains 12 residues. Trimming took off 3 bases at V and 0 bases at J, with 5 bases between the two ends. The CDR3 reads CSVDLANYGYTF. DNA of the CDR3: TGCAGCGTTGACTTAGCTAACTATGGCTACACCTTC.

This clone was detected many times. The DNA for the CDR3 is TGTGCCAGCAGTCCCGGACTTACCCAAAATGAGCAGTTCTTC. This translates into CASSPGLTQNEQFF. The chain combines TRBV27 with TRBJ2-1, with D maybe TRBD2 (5 bases). The germline V gene has CDR1 MNHEY and CDR2 SMNVEV (reference sequence). The CDR3 consists of 14 residues. V lost 5 bases to trimming and J lost 7 bases, with 15 bases between them.

This clone was found many times. The chain recombines TRBV2 with TRBJ2-7; 8 bases are shared with TRBD2. Germline V gives CDR1 SNHLY, CDR2 FYNNEI. V lost 7 bases, J lost 2 bases, and 4 bases stayed unmatched. This CDR3 is built from 13 residues. Here the CDR3 reads CASKREQTYEQYF. The DNA of the CDR3 is TGTGCCAGCAAGCGGGAGCAAACCTACGAGCAGTACTTC. The variable domain in full, completed from reference TRBV2 and TRBJ2-7, reads EPEVTQTPSHQVTQMGQEVILRCVPISNHLYFYWYRQILGQKVEFLVSFYNNEISEKSEIFDDQFSVERPDGSNFTLKIRSTKLEDSAMYFCASKREQTYEQYFGPGTRLTVT.

This clone came up many times. The chain has TRBV7-9 and TRBJ2-1, with TRBD2 identical over 10 bases. The CDR3 is 15 residues long. Germline-derived CDR1 and CDR2 are SEHNR and FQNEAQ (reference sequence). V shed 4 bases, J shed 3 bases, and the junction held 3 bases outside the gene matches. The CDR3 region is CASSSSGRDYNEQFF. In nucleotides, the CDR3 is TGTGCCAGCAGCTCCAGCGGGAGGGACTACAATGAGCAGTTCTTC.

This clone counts as medium-sized (0.01 to 0.1%). V gene TRBV27 combines with J gene TRBJ1-2; 7 bases match TRBD1. There are 15 residues in the CDR3. The germline gives CDR1 MNHEY, CDR2 SMNVEV (reference sequence). V shed 2 bases and J 5 bases; nucleotides not matched to a gene: 8. Here the CDR3 reads CASSLEARDRYGYTF. The CDR3 DNA reads as TGTGCCAGCAGTTTAGAGGCTCGGGACAGATATGGCTACACCTTC.

Only a few counts were recorded for this clone. The rearrangement joins TRBV6-1 to TRBJ1-1, with D uncertain. V was cut by 6 bases and J by 5 bases, with 10 bases left in between. Germline V gene data show CDR1 as MNHNS and CDR2 as SASEGT. The CDR3 loop spans 12 amino acids. The CDR3: CASRGTSTEAFF. The CDR3 DNA reads as TGTGCCAGCAGGGGAACCTCAACTGAAGCTTTCTTT.

This clone occurred many times. This rearrangement joins TRBV9 to TRBJ1-3; D gene ambiguous. CDR3 length: 15 residues. V was trimmed by 0 bases and J by 2 bases, leaving 9 bases between them. Germline CDR1 and CDR2: SGDLS and YYNGEE. The CDR3 here is CASSVAEGTGNTIYF. CDR3 sequence (DNA): TGTGCCAGCAGCGTAGCGGAGGGTACTGGAAACACCATATATTTT.

There are many counts of this clone. The V gene is TRBV19, the J gene TRBJ2-1; D is unclear. Per the germline V gene, CDR1 is LNHDA and CDR2 is SQIVND (reference sequence). Deletions cut 3 bases from V and 0 bases from J, with 6 bases between. CDR3 length: 14 amino acids. In nucleotides, the CDR3 is TGTGCCAGTAGTATCGGTAACTCCTACAATGAGCAGTTCTTC. Translating it yields CASSIGNSYNEQFF.